The next 7 T cell receptor beta chains were all read from a single sample in a study of T-cell reconstitution after alpha-beta-depleted transplantation in children. Preparation of the TCRbeta library was carried out with unique molecular identifiers. TCRdb re-derived calls from the PCR reads in MiXCR, one entry per CDR3 protein. The profile shows over 85,000 distinct CDR3 sequences, roughly 7.6% of them singletons. The sample here was PBMCs, taken before TCRalphabeta/CD19-depleted stem cell transplant. These receptors all come from a boy younger than 10 with acute lymphoblastic leukemia, due to receive a stem cell transplant.

This clonotype occurred many times. The chain links TRBV12-3 or TRBV12-4 to TRBJ2-3, with D perhaps TRBD2 (5 bases). V gave up 3 bases and J gave up 6 bases, with 7 bases separating them. The CDR3 totals 12 residues. The CDR3 protein is CASSFRGDTQYF. The DNA for the CDR3 is TGTGCCAGCAGTTTCCGCGGGGATACGCAGTATTTT.

This clonotype has at least ten counts. V gene TRBV6-4 combines with J gene TRBJ2-3; TRBD2 agrees at 8 bases. With V trimmed by 3 bases and J by 6 bases, 5 bases remained unmatched. Germline V gene lookup returns CDR1 MRHNA and CDR2 SNTAGT. This CDR3 has 14 residues. CDR3 region: CASSEAGGGDTQYF. The CDR3 DNA follows: TGTGCCAGCAGTGAGGCGGGGGGCGGGGATACGCAGTATTTT.

This clonotype has a count of ten or more. The CDR3 DNA follows: TGTGCCAGCAGCCCTTGGGGAAACACCATATATTTT. Protein product: CASSPWGNTIYF. The V call is TRBV3-1, the J call TRBJ1-3; D is undetermined. The CDR3 runs 12 residues. CDR1 is LGHDT, CDR2 YNNKEL, per germline (reference sequence). Trimming stripped 4 bases from V and 4 bases from J, with 5 bases between.

This clonotype was picked up many times. The gene calls are TRBV12-3 or TRBV12-4 and TRBJ2-1; D might be TRBD2 (6 bases). There are 17 residues in the CDR3. V shed 7 bases and J shed 0 bases, with 19 bases lying between them. The CDR3: CASNLGLSRSSYNEQFF. CDR3 bases: TGTGCCAGCAACTTGGGACTGTCACGGAGCTCCTACAATGAGCAGTTCTTC.

This clonotype turned up a few times. This rearrangement joins TRBV9 to TRBJ2-7; D is possibly TRBD1 or TRBD2 (6 bases each). The CDR3 runs to 16 residues. Germline CDR1 SGDLS, CDR2 YYNGEE. The V end lost 0 bases, the J end lost 1 base, and 14 bases lay between the germline ends. The CDR3 reads CASSVGPRGGSYEQYF. DNA for the CDR3: TGTGCCAGCAGCGTAGGGCCCAGGGGAGGATCCTACGAGCAGTACTTC.

The rearrangement uses TRBV12-3 or TRBV12-4 and TRBJ1-2; no reliable D call. With 3 bases removed from V and 0 bases from J, the gap between germline ends came to 8 bases. The CDR3 loop spans 14 amino acids. This CDR3 reads CASSFLIANYGYTF. The CDR3 nucleotides read TGTGCCAGCAGTTTCCTAATAGCTAACTATGGCTACACCTTC.

This clonotype showed up just a few times. The CDR3 DNA reads TGTGCCAGCAGCTTATCTTCAGGGTATAGCAATCAGCCCCAGCATTTT. This gives the protein CASSLSSGYSNQPQHF. V and J are TRBV7-2 and TRBJ1-5, with D possibly TRBD1 on 5 matching bases. Germline V CDR1 and CDR2: SGHTA, FQGNSA. V lost 2 bases and J 0 bases, leaving 11 bases between the germline ends. The CDR3 runs to 16 residues. Looking up the rest from reference TRBV7-2 and TRBJ1-5 gives the full variable domain: GAGVSQSPSNKVTEKGKDVELRCDPISGHTALYWYRQSLGQGLEFLIYFQGNSAPDKSGLPSDRFSAERTGGSVSTLTIQRTQQEDSAVYLCASSLSSGYSNQPQHFGDGTRLSIL.